These 10 T cell receptor beta chains share one sample of origin, sequenced in a study of T cells after yellow fever vaccination. TCRdb reanalysed the 5' RACE reads using MiXCR and keeps one entry per CDR3 protein. Among about 260,000 distinct CDR3 sequences, 10% to 15% were seen once, and the ten largest hold around 0.49%. The starting material was CD4+ T cells sorted from PBMCs, obtained 45 days after the yellow fever booster vaccination. Receptors originate from a man aged 25-40 years who received the YFV17D yellow fever vaccine.

This clonotype turned up a few times. V gene TRBV7-2 combines with J gene TRBJ2-7, with 7 nucleotides matching TRBD2. Germline V lookup: CDR1 SGHTA, CDR2 FQGNSA. This CDR3 region has 15 residues. Trimming cost V 2 bases and J 6 bases; bases outside gene matches: 10. The CDR3 loop is CASSLLSGNVGEQYF. Written as DNA, the CDR3 is TGTGCCAGCAGCTTACTAAGCGGGAACGTCGGCGAGCAGTACTTC.

This rearrangement joins TRBV18 to TRBJ2-7, with D maybe TRBD2 (5 bases). V shed 1 base and J shed 9 bases, with 16 bases lying between them. There are 14 residues in the CDR3. Germline V gene data show CDR1 as KGHSH and CDR2 as LQKENI. In DNA form, the CDR3 reads TGTGCCAGCTCACCACGCGAGGGTACCCCGCGGCAGTACTTC. Translation gives CASSPREGTPRQYF. The full variable domain, in which reference TRBV18 and TRBJ2-7 provide the parts outside the CDR3, is NAGVMQNPRHLVRRRGQEARLRCSPMKGHSHVYWYRQLPEEGLKFMVYLQKENIIDESGMPKERFSAEFPKEGPSILRIQQVVRGDSAAYFCASSPREGTPRQYFGPGTRLTVT.

This clonotype showed up many times. This sequence joins TRBV20-1 and TRBJ2-3, with a weak D call TRBD2 (6 bases). This CDR3 has 14 residues. Germline CDR1 DFQATT, CDR2 SNEGSKA (reference sequence). Trimming took 0 bases from V and 6 from J, leaving 13 bases between them. The CDR3: CSAREGTGPDTQYF. As DNA, the CDR3 is TGCAGTGCTAGAGAGGGGACTGGGCCCGATACGCAGTATTTT.

The chain employs TRBV12-3 or TRBV12-4 and TRBJ2-1, with 12 bases aligning to TRBD2. This CDR3 comprises 15 residues. Losses at the gene ends were 4 bases for V and 6 bases for J; bases not matched to a gene: 4. CDR3 nucleotide sequence: TGTGCCAGCAGTTACCTAGCGGGAGGGGGCAATGAGCAGTTCTTC. Amino acid sequence: CASSYLAGGGNEQFF.

This clonotype was detected ten times or more. CDR3 loop: CASTEDPTYNEQFF. The CDR3 DNA follows: TGTGCCAGCACCGAAGACCCGACCTACAATGAGCAGTTCTTC. The chain is built from TRBV2 and TRBJ2-1; no clear D. The CDR3 consists of 14 residues. From germline, CDR1 is SNHLY and CDR2 FYNNEI. The V end lost 7 bases, the J end lost 2 bases, and 12 bases lay between the germline ends.

The chain joins TRBV7-3 to TRBJ2-7; tentatively, D is TRBD2 (5 bases). Trimming shortened V by 1 base and J by 0 bases, and 10 bases separated the two germline ends. Per germline, CDR1 SGHTA and CDR2 FQGTGA. The CDR3 extends over 15 amino acids. In nucleotides, the CDR3 is TGTGCCAGCAGCTTAAGGAGCGGAGACTCCTACGAGCAGTACTTC. This codes for CASSLRSGDSYEQYF.

This chain connects TRBV7-2 to TRBJ2-2; 7 bases line up with TRBD1. The V gene's germline CDR1 is SGHTA and CDR2 FQGNSA. The CDR3 loop spans 17 amino acids. Trimming cost V 2 bases and J 2 bases; bases outside gene matches: 8. The CDR3 loop reads CASSLPVTGSNTGELFF. The CDR3 DNA is TGTGCCAGCAGCTTACCAGTGACAGGGTCAAACACCGGGGAGCTGTTTTTT.

V gene TRBV20-1 combines with J gene TRBJ1-1; D is ambiguous. This CDR3 is built from 13 residues. Germline V gene sequence: CDR1 DFQATT, CDR2 SNEGSKA (reference sequence). V was shortened by 2 bases and J by 4 bases, with 11 bases between the two germline ends. CDR3 protein: CSARFGLGTEAFF. CDR3 DNA: TGCAGTGCTAGATTTGGGTTGGGCACTGAAGCTTTCTTT.

The chain carries TRBV6-4 and TRBJ2-3; D is ambiguous. Germline assignment: CDR1 MRHNA and CDR2 SNTAGT. Trimming stripped 6 bases from V and 0 bases from J, with 13 bases between. This CDR3 has 15 amino acids. This CDR3 reads CASRADARSTDTQYF. DNA for the CDR3: TGTGCCAGCAGGGCTGACGCAAGGAGCACAGATACGCAGTATTTT.

The chain links TRBV29-1 to TRBJ2-3; the D gene is possibly TRBD2 (6 bases). V shed 4 bases and J shed 7 bases, with 9 bases lying between them. Germline V gene sequence: CDR1 SQVTM, CDR2 ANQGSEA. The CDR3 has 11 residues. The CDR3 here is CSVVRGNTQYF. CDR3 coding DNA: TGCAGCGTTGTGCGGGGTAATACGCAGTATTTT.